This T cell receptor (beta chain) was documented in a study of tumor-infiltrating lymphocytes in localized non-small cell lung cancer (dated by TCRdb to 2020 to 2023). Study-level background: The cohort covered several histologies, both smokers and never-smokers, and patients whose samples were collected after neoadjuvant chemotherapy. TCR sequencing was one of several integrated assays, alongside flow cytometry, multiplex immunofluorescence, RNA-seq, exome sequencing and proteomics, applied to the same patients. Each patient contributed resected tumor tissue and uninvolved lung tissue from the same patient, described as non-adjacent to the tumor. A total of around 50 patients were part of the paired comparison of immunoSEQ T-cell fraction between tumor and uninvolved lung. In total, the ICON cohort consisted of approximately 140 surgical patients with localized non-small cell lung cancer who had their tumors resected.

The T-cell fraction in tumor and uninvolved lung tissue was provided by TCR sequencing with the immunoSEQ assay. As for how the authors treated the data: For survival analysis, patients were split into high (upper tertile) and low (lower two tertiles) T-cell fraction groups and compared by log-rank test. Paired tumor versus uninvolved lung differences in T-cell fraction were tested with a signed-rank test. TCRdb carries this immuneACCESS record with in-frame sequences only. Its versions omit some clonotypes, under half of them owing to an unresolved V gene in the studies checked, with the rest unexplained. Clone size and V and J calls were adopted from that table, with D and trimming inferred from the DNA. This sample lists 11,000 or so clones; just over 85% were detected once. The ten largest clones represent about 8.3% of the sample. The first patient joined ICON in April 2016, and enrollment wrapped up when the last patient was enrolled in the second half of 2018. A subcohort of some 76 patients provided fresh tumor and matched uninvolved tissue for in-depth immune analyses, with TCR sequencing among those analyses. DNA isolated from bulk tissue, without cell sorting, was used for TCR sequencing.

What the study reported, not specific to this receptor: Because different assays used different pieces of the same tissue, technical variation could not be distinguished from intratumor heterogeneity. No difference in TCR-derived T-cell fraction was observed between the flow cytometry-defined immunotypes IM1 (good prognosis) and IM2 (poor prognosis). Assay coverage differed among patients according to how much tissue was available, so only a subset of the cohort had TCR sequencing. In line with immunofluorescence CD3 counts, TCRbeta sequencing supported higher T cell infiltration in tumors compared with uninvolved lung tissue.

The germline V gene specifies SGHTA as CDR1 and FQGNSA as CDR2. The CDR3 covers 16 residues, taking in both the cysteine and the phenylalanine. The sequence is cut down to CDR3 DNA, 48 bases in frame from base 1. The junction shows trimming of 5 bases on V and 1 base on J, and the gene matches do not reach 8 bases of it. As for this clone: What this receptor recognizes is not known. Qualities for individual bases were not recorded, and no much larger clone is one base off.

Material: uninvolved lung tissue not adjacent to the tumor. The V and J segments used are TRBV7-2 and TRBJ1-2; TRBD1 fits 9 bases in the junction. This clonotype was obtained from a human donor with non-small cell lung cancer. CDR3 sequence: CASSRPTGGFNYGYTF. The sequence in DNA is TGTGCCAGCAGCCGTCCGACAGGGGGATTTAACTATGGCTACACCTTC.